This section outlines one TCR beta chain sequence together with its context. Its antigen remains undetermined. Base qualities are not provided; no much larger clone lies one nucleotide away. The cohort comprised 710 or so healthy bone marrow donors. At the time of sampling, all cohort members were nominally healthy, though unrecorded immune exposures were likely present. The donor tested CMV seronegative, placing the donor among the 300 to 450 seronegative members of the cohort. A peripheral blood sample was collected from each donor, and TCR beta sequencing was performed on peripheral blood mononuclear cells. The Qiagen DNeasy Blood Extraction Kit was used to extract genomic DNA from the blood cell samples. The data were obtained in a study of cytomegalovirus exposure and HLA in healthy donors (dated by TCRdb to the late 2010s). Study-wide context: An earlier analysis of 587 of the donors reported roughly 300 Gb of sequence data and 95 million to 130 million unique TCR beta sequences obtained from 150 million to 200 million T cells. An early release that covered more than 550 HLA-typed donors contained around 300 gigabases of sequencing data and 70 million to 100 million unique TCR sequences. Among the roughly 400 genotyped donors, approximately 76% belonged to the genetic ancestry cluster associated with self-reported Caucasian donors. The study aimed to test whether cataloging public T cell receptors could reveal signatures of past pathogen exposure. The T cell repertoires of 666 subjects were profiled by immunosequencing and related to cytomegalovirus serostatus. A separate validation cohort of some 130 different subjects was used in addition to the roughly 720-subject first cohort. The study combined high-throughput TCR immunosequencing, statistical association of individual TCRs with disease status, and machine learning to predict cytomegalovirus infection status. A later analysis re-examined previously published TCR beta repertoires from around 670 donors and added high-resolution HLA genotyping to investigate patterns of TCR occurrence. Rather than drawing on any new phenotypic data, the later analysis identified candidate immune exposures from TCR beta sequences and the way those sequences occurred across donors. To decide whether each TCR beta V gene segment behaved as functional or pseudogenic, an earlier analysis of approximately 620 of the donors relied on high-throughput TCR beta sequencing. Donor age, sex, ethnicity and CMV serostatus were compiled alongside the repertoire data. In a later genetic analysis, genome-wide SNP genotypes for about three fifths of the roughly 670 donors were used, and that subset was treated as a discovery cohort. All discovery cohort repertoires had been generated using a single sequencing platform. Class I and class II HLA loci were covered by the typing at four-digit resolution. Typing coverage differed by locus: A, B, C, DRB1 and DQB1 were typed in about 620-630 donors, DQA1 in approximately 520, DPA1 in 600 to 610, and DPB1 in roughly 470. Because of strong linkage in the cohort, roughly five DR-DQ haplotypes were treated as single units for association and clustering. Across some 400 genotyped donors of the cohort, an average of about 240,000 unique TCR beta nucleotide sequences per donor were sequenced, and roughly 18% of those sequences were non-productive. Study-level results and caveats: Compared with the roughly 720-donor mean, donors in an Asian-associated ancestry cluster had fewer N-insertions in productive TCRs, according to a later genetic analysis. According to a later analysis, most CMV-associated TCR beta chains appeared to be HLA-restricted, and the HLA associations seemed to be driven largely by CMV exposure. A cluster of highly shared sequence variants was judged likely to be a technical artifact of the sequencing pipeline. In a later analysis, the rate of TCR association differed among HLA loci, with DRB1 alleles having the most associated TCRs and HLA-C alleles having the fewest. Linkage disequilibrium might explain the correlated functional status among segregating V segments, but an unknown experimental factor could not be ruled out. A further reported finding was that TCR beta sequences accurately predicted the HLA-A and HLA-B alleles for most subjects in the first cohort. The authors suggested that the approach could potentially be generalized to other disease states and immunological phenotypes. The only immune exposure information available for the cohort was CMV serostatus. Because the 87-base-pair reads could not distinguish some IMGT-functional V segments, including TRBV6-2 and TRBV6-3, those segments were excluded. In both the original and validation cohorts, the classifier was reported to diagnose cytomegalovirus status with high specificity and sensitivity. Across donors, most TCR sequences were observed very rarely, whereas some public TCRs were present in many individuals. An earlier analysis of approximately 530 of the donors showed that most TCR beta V segments appeared in productive rearrangements either about 87% or about 30% of the time, which broadly matched IMGT annotations. Assigning TCR associations to individual alleles was difficult when HLA alleles, especially DR and DQ, strongly co-occurred. Because HLA typing was missing for some donors at each locus, association tests included only the typed subset. A later analysis found that HLA-associated TCR beta chains were more clonally expanded and had lower generation probabilities than equally common non-associated chains. Three of the identified cytomegalovirus-associated TCR beta chains were confirmed in vitro to be specific for cytomegalovirus antigens. In this cohort, only TCR beta chains were sequenced, and detectable features were limited by the absence of alpha or paired-chain data. In a later analysis, some 18,000 TCR beta sequences were associated with specific HLA alleles at a false discovery rate of 0.05. In a later analysis, several top co-occurrence clusters were reported to appear linked to parvovirus B19, influenza, CMV and Epstein-Barr virus. Sequencing depth was assumed to be roughly uniform across donors in the presence/absence analyses, though that assumption may not hold. Because counts were too low, some 16 rarely observed V segments, including chromosome 9 orphons, were excluded from the earlier analysis of under 650 of the donors. A total of fewer than 200 TCR beta chains were listed by the study as associated with cytomegalovirus. An association between a missense DCLRE1C variant and V-gene and J-gene trimming of TCR beta chains was found in a later genetic analysis and replicated in an independent cohort.

CDR3 length: 15 amino acids, cysteine to phenylalanine. Of all the DNA, just the CDR3 is kept, 45 bases in frame from base 1. CDR1 and CDR2 are read off the germline V gene (reference sequence) as MNHEY and SMNVEV. Trimming leaves V shorter by 6 bases and J shorter by 3 bases, with the junction holding 5 bases beyond the gene matches. The library was produced with the immunoSEQ multiplex PCR assay. The multiplex PCR relied on a mix of 60 forward primers for TCR Vbeta segments and 13 reverse primers for TCR Jbeta segments. The CDR3 region of rearranged TCR beta genes was amplified from genomic DNA with a multiplex PCR assay. The amplified TCR beta libraries were sequenced on the Illumina HiSeq System as 87-base-pair reads. For the original study's pipeline: A later analysis tallied tens of millions of unique TCR beta chains across the 610 or so repertoires, and roughly 11 million of those chains were shared by two or more donors. Raw reads were error-corrected and collapsed into unique sequences by a nearest-neighbor algorithm in which closely related sequences were merged to remove PCR and sequencing errors. To assign V, D and J gene segments, CDR3 sequences were aligned to IMGT reference sequences. For a sequence to be retained, a match of at least six nucleotides was required to both a V gene segment and a J gene segment. A rearrangement counted as productive if the CDR3 had no stop codons and remained in frame with V and J, and every other rearrangement counted as non-productive. CDR3 was defined by IMGT convention, running from the second conserved V-encoded cysteine to the conserved J-encoded phenylalanine. In an earlier analysis of around 540 of the donors, sequences lacking an unambiguous match to a single V gene segment were excluded. An earlier analysis of several hundred of the donors called V segments functional above 56.7% productive rearrangements and segregating when the between-donor standard deviation exceeded 5%. To diagnose cytomegalovirus status from the catalog of TCR beta chain sequences, a statistical classification framework was built. In a later analysis, TCR nucleotide sequences were compared against IMGT/GENE-DB human TR gene sequences so that V and J genes could be assigned. In a later analysis, CDR3 sequences and most-parsimonious VDJ recombination scenarios were assigned using the TCRdist pipeline. A later analysis defined each TCR beta chain by its CDR3 amino acid sequence plus V-gene family, and excluded reads lacking a unique V-gene family. To address suspected cross-contamination and a sequencing artifact, a later analysis removed approximately 600 highly shared, low-generation-probability nucleotide sequences. A later analysis calculated a clonal expansion index for each public chain from normalized within-repertoire ranks of inferred template counts. In a later analysis, generation probabilities were computed using a VDJ recombination model fitted to out-of-frame rearrangements, and the results were checked against IGoR. Hypergeometric tests were used in a later analysis to score TCR-TCR, TCR-HLA and TCR-CMV co-occurrence, with a repertoire-size bias correction applied to the TCR pairs. False discovery rates were estimated in a later analysis by permuting HLA or CMV assignments 20 times. In a later analysis, co-occurring TCRs were grouped with DBSCAN, and TCRdist sequence similarity was added when clustering was performed within HLA-allele-positive subsets. Repertoires with fewer than 30,000 or more than 120,000 public chains, plus five repertoires with anomalous nucleotide sharing, were excluded from co-occurrence clustering. Here the immuneACCESS table is served through TCRdb, limited to in-frame sequences with V and J called. Missing clones are a known gap in these copies; in checked studies unresolved V genes cover under half, and the rest lacks a known reason. D and trimming were read from the DNA, whereas the V and J calls and clone size are those reported in that table. This sample gives around 140,000 clones in total; nearly 80% of them show up just once. Approximately 1% of the sample goes to the ten largest clones.

The V and J segments used are TRBV27 and TRBJ2-2; TRBD1 agrees with 9 junctional bases. Sequencing used PBMCs. This sequence originates from a male donor in good health and CMV-seronegative. The DNA sequence reads TGTGCCAGCAGGAGGGGACAGGGCGACACCGGGGAGCTGTTTTTT. This sequence encodes CASRRGQGDTGELFF.